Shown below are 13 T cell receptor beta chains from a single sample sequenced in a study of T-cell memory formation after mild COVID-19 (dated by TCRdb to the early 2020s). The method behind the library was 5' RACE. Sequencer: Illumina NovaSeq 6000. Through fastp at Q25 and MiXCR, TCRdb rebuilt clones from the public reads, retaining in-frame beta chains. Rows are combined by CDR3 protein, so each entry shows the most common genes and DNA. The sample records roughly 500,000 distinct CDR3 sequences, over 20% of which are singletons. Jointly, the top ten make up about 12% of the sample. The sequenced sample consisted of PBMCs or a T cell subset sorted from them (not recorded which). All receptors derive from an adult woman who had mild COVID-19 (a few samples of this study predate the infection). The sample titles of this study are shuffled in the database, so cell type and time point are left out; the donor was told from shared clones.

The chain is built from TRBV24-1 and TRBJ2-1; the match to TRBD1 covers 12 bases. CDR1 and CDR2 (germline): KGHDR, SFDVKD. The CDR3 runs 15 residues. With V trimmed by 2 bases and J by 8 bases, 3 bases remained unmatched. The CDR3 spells CATSDSGTGGYEQFF. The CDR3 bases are TGTGCCACCAGTGATTCGGGGACAGGGGGCTATGAGCAGTTCTTC.

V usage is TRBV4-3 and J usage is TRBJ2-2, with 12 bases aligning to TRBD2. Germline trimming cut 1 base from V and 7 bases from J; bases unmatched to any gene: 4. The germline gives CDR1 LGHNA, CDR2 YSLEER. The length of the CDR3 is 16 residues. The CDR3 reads CASSQVLAGGNGELFF. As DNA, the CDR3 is TGCGCCAGCAGCCAAGTGCTAGCGGGAGGGAACGGGGAGCTGTTTTTT.

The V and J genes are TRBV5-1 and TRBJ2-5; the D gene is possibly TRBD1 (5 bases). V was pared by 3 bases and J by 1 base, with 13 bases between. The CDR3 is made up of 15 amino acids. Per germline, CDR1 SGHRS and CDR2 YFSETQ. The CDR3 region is CASSSYGHIQETQYF. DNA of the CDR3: TGCGCCAGCAGCTCGTACGGACATATCCAAGAGACCCAGTACTTC.

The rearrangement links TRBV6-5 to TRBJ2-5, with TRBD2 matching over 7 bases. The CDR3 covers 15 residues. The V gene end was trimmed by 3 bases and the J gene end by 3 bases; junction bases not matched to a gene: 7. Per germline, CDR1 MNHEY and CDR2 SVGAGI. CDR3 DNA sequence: TGTGCCAGCAGTTATCAGGGCGGGGGTGAAGAGACCCAGTACTTC. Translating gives CASSYQGGGEETQYF.

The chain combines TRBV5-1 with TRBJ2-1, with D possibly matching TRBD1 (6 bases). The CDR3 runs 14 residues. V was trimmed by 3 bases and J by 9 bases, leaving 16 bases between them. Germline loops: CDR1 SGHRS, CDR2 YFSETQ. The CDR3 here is CASSWGPIRSEQFF. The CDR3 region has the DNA TGCGCCAGCAGCTGGGGGCCGATAAGGAGTGAGCAGTTCTTC. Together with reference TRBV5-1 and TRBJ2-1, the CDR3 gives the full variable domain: KAGVTQTPRYLIKTRGQQVTLSCSPISGHRSVSWYQQTPGQGLQFLFEYFSETQRNKGNFPGRFSGRQFSNSRSEMNVSTLELGDSALYLCASSWGPIRSEQFFGPGTRLTVL.

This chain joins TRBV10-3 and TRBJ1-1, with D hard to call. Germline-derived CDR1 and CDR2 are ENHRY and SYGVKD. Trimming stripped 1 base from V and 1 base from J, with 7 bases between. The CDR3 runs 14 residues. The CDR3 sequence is CAISEFEANTEAFF. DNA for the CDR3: TGTGCCATCAGTGAGTTTGAGGCGAACACTGAAGCTTTCTTT.

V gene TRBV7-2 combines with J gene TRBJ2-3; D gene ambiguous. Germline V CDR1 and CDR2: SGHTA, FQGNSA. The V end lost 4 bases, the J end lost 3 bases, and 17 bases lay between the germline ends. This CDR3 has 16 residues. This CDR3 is CASSWEALVRTDTQYF. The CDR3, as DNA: TGTGCCAGCAGCTGGGAAGCATTGGTCCGAACAGATACGCAGTATTTT.

CDR3: CASSTETSRETQYF. The CDR3 region has the DNA TGTGCCAGCAGCACAGAGACTAGCCGGGAGACCCAGTACTTC. The chain joins TRBV7-9 to TRBJ2-5; 7 bases agree with TRBD2. J lost 5 bases, V lost 5 bases, and 8 bases had no gene match. This CDR3 comprises 14 residues. The V gene's germline CDR1 is SEHNR and CDR2 FQNEAQ (reference sequence).

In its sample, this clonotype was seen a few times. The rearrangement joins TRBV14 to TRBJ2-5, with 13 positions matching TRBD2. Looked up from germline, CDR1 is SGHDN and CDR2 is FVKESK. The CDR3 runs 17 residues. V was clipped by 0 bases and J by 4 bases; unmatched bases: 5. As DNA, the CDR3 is TGTGCCAGCAGCCAAGATCTTACTAGCGGGAGGGGAGAGACCCAGTACTTC. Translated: CASSQDLTSGRGETQYF.

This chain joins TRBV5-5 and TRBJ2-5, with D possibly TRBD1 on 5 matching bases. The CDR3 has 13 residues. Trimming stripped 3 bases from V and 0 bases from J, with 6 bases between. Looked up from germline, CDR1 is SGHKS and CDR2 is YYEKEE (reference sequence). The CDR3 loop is CASSSDNQETQYF. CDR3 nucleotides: TGTGCCAGCAGCTCGGACAACCAAGAGACCCAGTACTTC.

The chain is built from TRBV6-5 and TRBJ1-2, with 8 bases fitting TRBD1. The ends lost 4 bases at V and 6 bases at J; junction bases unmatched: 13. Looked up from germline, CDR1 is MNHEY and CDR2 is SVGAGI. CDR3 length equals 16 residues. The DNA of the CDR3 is TGTGCCAGCAGTTTCTTGGGACAGGCCCCCATGCATGGCTACACCTTC. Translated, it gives CASSFLGQAPMHGYTF.

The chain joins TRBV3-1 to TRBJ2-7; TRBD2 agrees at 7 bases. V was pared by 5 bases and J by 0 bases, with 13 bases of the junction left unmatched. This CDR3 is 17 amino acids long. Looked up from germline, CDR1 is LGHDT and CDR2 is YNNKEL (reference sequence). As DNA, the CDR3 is TGTGCCAGCAGCTCGATAGCGGGCGATCATTTCTCCTACGAGCAGTACTTC. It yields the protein CASSSIAGDHFSYEQYF.

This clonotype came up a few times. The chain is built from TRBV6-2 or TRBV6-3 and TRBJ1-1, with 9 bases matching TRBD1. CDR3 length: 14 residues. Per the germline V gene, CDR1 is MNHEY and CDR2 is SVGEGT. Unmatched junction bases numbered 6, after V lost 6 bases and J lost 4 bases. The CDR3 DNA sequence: TGTGCCAGCAGCCTAACAGGGGGCCTCACTGAAGCTTTCTTT. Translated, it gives CASSLTGGLTEAFF.